This TCR beta chain was documented in a study of Graves' ophthalmopathy and Graves' hyperthyroidism. Beta-chain TCR CDR3 regions were amplified from RNA transcripts. RT-PCR with HTBI primers came first, then second-round multiplex PCR. TCRdb ran MiXCR on the multiplex PCR reads and lists one entry per CDR3 protein. The data show almost 400,000 distinct CDR3 sequences, around 16% seen once. Germline V lookup: CDR1 DFQATT, CDR2 SNEGSKA (reference sequence). This CDR3 spans 12 amino acids. Trimming shortened V by 3 bases and J by 8 bases, and 8 bases separated the two germline ends. The diagnosis was founded upon clinical symptoms, serum thyroxine, TRAb, thyroid ultrasound and orbital computed tomography.

The sequenced material came from peripheral blood. This chain uses TRBV20-1 with TRBJ1-6, with D unresolved. This clonotype was sampled from a young woman with Graves' ophthalmopathy. Written as DNA, the CDR3 is TGCAGTGCTAGGCCCACCCATTCACCCCTCCACTTT. It codes for CSARPTHSPLHF.